A single sample is the source of the 32 T cell receptor beta chains below, sequenced in a study of blood T cells in healthy people across ages. Next came a second PCR, run for about 7 to 12 cycles, which used a sample-barcoded 5' primer along with a J-beta primer mix. One entry per CDR3 protein, called by TCRdb with MiXCR from the 5' RACE reads. The sample records around 650,000 distinct CDR3 sequences, approximately 40% being singletons. Sequenced sample: blood. All receptors derive from a man older than 75 in good health.

Points on this clonotype: This may come from a read error, since a much larger clone is one base off. V is TRBV20-1 and J is TRBJ2-5; D is perhaps TRBD2 (6 bases). Germline loops: CDR1 DFQATT, CDR2 SNEGSKA (reference sequence). The V and J ends lost 3 bases and 9 bases respectively, with 17 bases between them. The CDR3 extends over 13 amino acids. The CDR3 reads CSARGRGNNAQYF. The CDR3 DNA sequence: TGCAGTGCTAGGGGTCGGGGGAATAACGCCCAGTACTTC.

The chain recombines TRBV6-2 or TRBV6-3 with TRBJ1-1; D is uncertain. CDR1 and CDR2 (germline): MNHEY, SVGEGT. The CDR3 sequence is 15 residues long. Deletions cut 6 bases from V and 1 base from J, with 15 bases between. CDR3: CASRPDKIQNTEAFF. The CDR3 DNA reads TGTGCCAGCAGACCAGACAAGATACAGAACACTGAAGCTTTCTTT.

In its sample, this clonotype was seen many times. V and J are TRBV25-1 and TRBJ2-5; possible D gene TRBD1, 5 bases. Trimming removed 1 base at V and 1 base at J, with 10 bases between. CDR3 size: 15 residues. CDR1 is MGHDK, CDR2 SYGVNS, per germline. CDR3 amino acids: CASSESKQGQETQYF. CDR3 sequence (DNA): TGTGCCAGCAGTGAATCGAAGCAGGGCCAAGAGACCCAGTACTTC.

A word on this clonotype: This may be a read error: a much more frequent sequence differs by one nucleotide. This sequence joins TRBV20-1 and TRBJ2-1; 8 nucleotides align to TRBD2. Trimming at V came to 2 bases and at J to 13 bases, leaving 13 bases not matched to a gene. CDR1 DFQATT and CDR2 SNEGSKA come from the germline V gene (reference sequence). This CDR3 has 14 residues. The CDR3 protein is CSARTSGRGETQFF. The CDR3 DNA reads TGCAGTGCTAGAACCAGCGGGAGAGGGGAAACCCAGTTCTTC.

This clonotype was counted a few times. This chain connects TRBV18 to TRBJ2-5, with 8 bases identical to TRBD1. The CDR3 is 13 amino acids. Germline lookup yields CDR1 KGHSH and CDR2 LQKENI. The V segment lost 3 bases and the J segment 5 bases; nucleotides outside the gene matches: 2. CDR3 DNA: TGTGCCAGCTCACCGTGGACAGGGGAGACCCAGTACTTC. Protein sequence: CASSPWTGETQYF.

The chain recombines TRBV20-1 with TRBJ1-2; 7 bases match TRBD1. The V gene's germline CDR1 is DFQATT and CDR2 SNEGSKA (reference sequence). The V segment lost 4 bases and the J segment 1 base; nucleotides outside the gene matches: 3. The CDR3 spans 13 residues. The CDR3 DNA reads as TGCAGTGCTACCTCAGGGGGTAACTATGGCTACACCTTC. Its translation is CSATSGGNYGYTF.

This clonotype appeared many times. The V and J genes are TRBV12-3 or TRBV12-4 and TRBJ2-4; TRBD2 aligns across 8 bases. V lost 6 bases and J lost 6; bases outside the gene matches: 7. The CDR3 is made up of 14 amino acids. The CDR3 region has the DNA TGTGCCAGCAGCCCCGGGGGGGCGGGAAACATTCAGTACTTC. Protein product: CASSPGGAGNIQYF.

As for this clonotype: The junction shows a germline mismatch at one end, possibly a read error. The genes are TRBV18 and TRBJ1-5; a possible D gene is TRBD1 (5 bases). The germline V gene has CDR1 KGHSH and CDR2 LQKENI. This CDR3 spans 16 amino acids. The CDR3 protein is CTSSLSDTDSNQPQHF. CDR3 sequence (DNA): TGTACCAGCTCACTTTCGGACACCGATAGCAATCAGCCCCAGCATTTT.

The chain employs TRBV20-1 and TRBJ1-2; possibly TRBD1 for D (5 bases). V was trimmed by 3 bases and J by 4 bases, leaving 21 bases between them. Looked up from germline, CDR1 is DFQATT and CDR2 is SNEGSKA (reference sequence). The CDR3 is 16 amino acids. Written as DNA, the CDR3 is TGCAGTGCTAGTTTGGGGGGGGGATTCAGAAGCTATGGCTACACCTTC. Its protein is CSASLGGGFRSYGYTF.

The chain combines TRBV4-1 with TRBJ2-5; no clear D. The ends were cut back, 1 base at V and 2 bases at J, with 11 bases in the middle. The CDR3 sequence is 15 residues long. The V gene's germline CDR1 is MGHRA and CDR2 YSYEKL. CDR3 residues: CASSQGWVLQETQYF. The CDR3 nucleotides are TGCGCCAGCAGCCAAGGATGGGTACTTCAAGAGACCCAGTACTTC.

This clonotype showed up just a few times. The chain joins TRBV29-1 to TRBJ2-5; 12 bases are shared with TRBD1. The junction had 7 bases not matched to a gene; V was cut back by 4 bases and J by 4 bases. Germline V gene lookup returns CDR1 SQVTM and CDR2 ANQGSEA. The CDR3 loop spans 15 amino acids. For the CDR3, the DNA is TGCAGCGTTGGGGACAGGGGGCTTTCATTAGAGACCCAGTACTTC. Amino acids: CSVGDRGLSLETQYF. Supplemented by reference TRBV29-1 and TRBJ2-5, the full variable domain reads SAVISQKPSRDICQRGTSLTIQCQVDSQVTMMFWYRQQPGQSLTLIATANQGSEATYESGFVIDKFPISRPNLTFSTLTVSNMSPEDSSIYLCSVGDRGLSLETQYFGPGTRLLVL.

This clonotype was counted between two and nine times. This chain joins TRBV5-6 and TRBJ2-5, with TRBD1 matching over 9 bases. CDR3 length equals 13 residues. The germline CDR1 and CDR2 sequences are SGHDT and YYEEEE. V gave up 0 bases and J gave up 11 bases; unmatched junction bases: 5. The CDR3 region has the DNA TGTGCCAGCAGCTTGGGGACAGGGGACAAGCAGTACTTC. Translation gives CASSLGTGDKQYF.

V and J are TRBV6-5 and TRBJ1-4; TRBD1 agrees at 10 bases. With 0 bases clipped from V and 8 bases from J, the junction kept 3 bases outside the gene matches. Germline CDR1 is MNHEY and CDR2 is SVGAGI. CDR3 length equals 15 residues. The CDR3 here is CASSYSRQGAEKLFF. The CDR3 DNA is TGTGCCAGCAGTTACTCTCGACAGGGGGCAGAAAAACTGTTTTTT.

Comments on this clonotype: This may stem from a read error, because a much larger clone lies one nucleotide away. The J gene is TRBJ2-1, the V gene TRBV4-3; D is undetermined. The CDR3 is 11 residues long. Trimming cost V 4 bases and J 9 bases, with 7 bases left between them. CDR1 is LGHNA, CDR2 YSLEER, per germline. CDR3 nucleotides: TGCGCCAGCAGCCGAGTTGGTGAGCAGTTCTTC. Protein sequence: CASSRVGEQFF.

The chain couples TRBV2 to TRBJ2-1, with TRBD2 identical over 7 bases. CDR3 length: 14 amino acids. With 2 bases clipped from V and 12 bases from J, the junction kept 10 bases outside the gene matches. Germline V gene data show CDR1 as SNHLY and CDR2 as FYNNEI. The CDR3 region is CASSELAVLQGQFF. As DNA, the CDR3 is TGTGCCAGCAGTGAACTAGCGGTCCTTCAGGGGCAGTTCTTC. Full variable domain (outside the CDR3, taken from reference TRBV2 and TRBJ2-1): EPEVTQTPSHQVTQMGQEVILRCVPISNHLYFYWYRQILGQKVEFLVSFYNNEISEKSEIFDDQFSVERPDGSNFTLKIRSTKLEDSAMYFCASSELAVLQGQFFGPGTRLTVL.

This sequence joins TRBV7-9 and TRBJ1-2, with D perhaps matching TRBD1 (6 bases). The ends were cut back, 3 bases at V and 5 bases at J, with 16 bases in the middle. Germline CDR1 SEHNR, CDR2 FQNEAQ (reference sequence). This CDR3 has 15 amino acids. The CDR3: CASSLQNGGAYGYTF. The CDR3 coding sequence is TGTGCCAGCAGCTTGCAGAACGGGGGCGCGTATGGCTACACCTTC.

This clonotype occurred a few times. V and J are TRBV24-1 and TRBJ2-3, with D unclear. The CDR3 spans 13 residues. Looked up from germline, CDR1 is KGHDR and CDR2 is SFDVKD. The V gene lost 3 bases and the J gene lost 2 bases, with 5 bases spanning the gap. The CDR3 DNA sequence: TGTGCCACCAGTGATCCCCCCACAGATACGCAGTATTTT. This codes for CATSDPPTDTQYF.

This clonotype was picked up a small number of times. The chain uses TRBV7-3 and TRBJ2-1; D is ambiguous. TRBJ2-7 explains the end of the DNA better; the J call may be wrong. There are 16 residues in the CDR3. Germline V gives CDR1 SGHTA, CDR2 FQGTGA. CDR3 loop: CASSPTYSFSYNEQYF. CDR3 in DNA: TGTGCCAGCAGCCCGACATACTCCTTCTCCTACAATGAGCAGTACTTC.

The rearrangement links TRBV7-3 to TRBJ2-5, with no clear D. The length of the CDR3 is 12 residues. CDR1 SGHTA and CDR2 FQGTGA come from the germline V gene. Trimming took 2 bases from V and 5 from J, leaving 6 bases between them. This CDR3 reads CASSLVMETQYF. The CDR3 nucleotides read TGTGCCAGCAGCTTAGTTATGGAGACCCAGTACTTC.

This clonotype showed up just once. V is TRBV5-1 and J is TRBJ2-1; maybe TRBD2 (6 bases). CDR3 length: 14 residues. Trimming pared 0 bases from V and 7 bases from J, leaving 11 bases between. Germline CDR1 reads SGHRS; CDR2 reads YFSETQ. The CDR3 DNA reads as TGCGCCAGCAGCTTGGGGTACGGGGGAAATGAGCAGTTCTTC. Protein sequence: CASSLGYGGNEQFF.

Many counts were recorded for this clonotype. This chain links TRBV10-2 with TRBJ2-5; D unresolved. CDR1 is WSHSY and CDR2 is SAAADI in the germline V gene. The CDR3 runs to 13 residues. The V and J ends lost 6 bases and 5 bases respectively, with 13 bases between them. The chain's CDR3 is CASSASRWETQYF. The CDR3 DNA reads TGCGCCAGCAGCGCGTCCCGGTGGGAGACCCAGTACTTC.

The gene calls are TRBV12-3 or TRBV12-4 and TRBJ2-7, with unresolved D. CDR3 length: 13 residues. V was shortened by 6 bases and J by 5 bases, with 14 bases between the two germline ends. CDR3 DNA sequence: TGTGCCAGCAGCCCCGGTCACAGCGACGAGCAGTACTTC. Translated: CASSPGHSDEQYF.

The chain recombines TRBV3-1 with TRBJ2-1, with D perhaps matching TRBD2 (6 bases). CDR1 and CDR2 (germline): LGHDT, YNNKEL (reference sequence). This CDR3 contains 14 residues. V was cut by 4 bases and J by 1 base, with 8 bases left in between. The CDR3 DNA reads TGTGCCAGCAGCCCACGGGAGTCCTACAATGAGCAGTTCTTC. Amino acids: CASSPRESYNEQFF.

The V and J genes are TRBV7-9 and TRBJ2-7; possibly TRBD1 for D (5 bases). The tail of the sequence fits TRBJ2-5 better, so the J call may be wrong. Looked up from germline, CDR1 is SEHNR and CDR2 is FQNEAQ (reference sequence). There are 15 residues in the CDR3. The CDR3 region has the DNA TGTGCCAGCAACTTTACCGAGACAGTTTCTGAGACCCAGTACTTC. Its protein is CASNFTETVSETQYF.

The chain combines TRBV3-1 with TRBJ2-7; weak D call: TRBD2 (6 bases). Deletions cut 1 base from V and 3 bases from J, with 10 bases between. This CDR3 comprises 14 residues. CDR1 and CDR2 (germline): LGHDT, YNNKEL (reference sequence). DNA for the CDR3: TGTGCCAGCAGCCAAGGAGCGGGTCTCTACGAGCAGTACTTC. This gives the protein CASSQGAGLYEQYF.

The gene calls are TRBV20-1 and TRBJ1-1; tentatively, D is TRBD1 (6 bases). The CDR3 sequence is 12 residues long. CDR1 and CDR2 from the germline V gene are DFQATT and SNEGSKA (reference sequence). Trimming removed 6 bases from V and 1 base from J, with 9 bases in between. This CDR3 is CSATGANTEAFF. In nucleotides, the CDR3 is TGCAGTGCCACGGGGGCGAACACTGAAGCTTTCTTT.

The chain joins TRBV2 to TRBJ2-7; TRBD2 is a possible D gene (6 bases). CDR1 and CDR2 (germline): SNHLY, FYNNEI. Trimming took off 5 bases at V and 0 bases at J, with 14 bases between the two ends. This CDR3 is built from 15 residues. CDR3 nucleotide sequence: TGTGCCAGCAGTAGGGACTTCCAACTCTCCTACGAGCAGTACTTC. Protein: CASSRDFQLSYEQYF. The complete variable domain, with remaining parts taken from reference TRBV2 and TRBJ2-7, reads EPEVTQTPSHQVTQMGQEVILRCVPISNHLYFYWYRQILGQKVEFLVSFYNNEISEKSEIFDDQFSVERPDGSNFTLKIRSTKLEDSAMYFCASSRDFQLSYEQYFGPGTRLTVT.

This clonotype was counted between two and nine times. The chain couples TRBV6-1 to TRBJ2-6, with unresolved D. The CDR3 runs 14 residues. The ends were cut back, 4 bases at V and 0 bases at J, with 4 bases in the middle. Germline assignment: CDR1 MNHNS and CDR2 SASEGT. The CDR3 DNA follows: TGTGCCAGCAGTGTATACTCTGGGGCCAACGTCCTGACTTTC. It codes for CASSVYSGANVLTF.

V gene TRBV5-1 combines with J gene TRBJ1-3; the D is unclear. Trimming took 5 bases from V and 1 from J, leaving 16 bases between them. Germline V lookup: CDR1 SGHRS, CDR2 YFSETQ. This CDR3 is 16 amino acids long. This CDR3 is CASRLREASSGNTIYF. DNA of the CDR3: TGCGCCAGCAGATTAAGGGAGGCCTCTTCTGGAAACACCATATATTTT.

On this clonotype: This sequence may be a read error, since a much larger clone differs from it by one base. The chain is built from TRBV20-1 and TRBJ2-1; the D gene could be TRBD1 or TRBD2 (5 bases each). Germline lookup yields CDR1 DFQATT and CDR2 SNEGSKA (reference sequence). The CDR3 extends over 15 amino acids. The CDR3 coding sequence is TGCAGTGCTAGAGATGTGGGGACCAGTTGGGATGAGAAGTTCTTC. It translates to CSARDVGTSWDEKFF.

For this clonotype: This may be a read error: a much more frequent sequence differs by one nucleotide. The V gene is TRBV7-2, the J gene TRBJ2-5; possible D gene TRBD1, 6 bases. The end of the DNA is better explained by TRBJ2-7, so the J call may be wrong. Germline assignment: CDR1 SGHTA and CDR2 FQGNSA. This CDR3 has 14 amino acids. CDR3 amino acids: CASSVGQGMYEQYF. CDR3 coding DNA: TGTGCCAGCAGCGTAGGGCAGGGGATGTACGAGCAGTACTTC.

The chain links TRBV4-2 to TRBJ2-7, with D possibly being TRBD2 (6 bases). The ends were cut back, 5 bases at V and 2 bases at J, with 16 bases in the middle. Per the germline V gene, CDR1 is LGHNA and CDR2 is YNFKEQ. The CDR3 length is 15 residues. CDR3 residues: CASSNPTGVPYEQYF. The CDR3 DNA follows: TGTGCCAGCAGCAACCCTACGGGAGTCCCCTACGAGCAGTACTTC.